The 10 T cell receptor beta chains below were found in one sample sequenced in a study of blood T cells in healthy people across ages. Then a second PCR, running roughly 7 to 11 cycles, was carried out with a sample-barcoded 5' primer and a J-beta primer mix. TCRdb analysed the 5' RACE reads with MiXCR anew, one entry per CDR3 protein. The sample yields about 1.4 million distinct CDR3 sequences, around 59% seen once. Material: blood. The receptors were sampled from a man between 18 and 29 years old in good health.

This clonotype is a singleton in its sample. This chain uses TRBV4-1 with TRBJ2-3; 7 bases agree with TRBD2. This CDR3 has 16 amino acids. Unmatched junction bases numbered 7, after V lost 2 bases and J lost 2 bases. Germline V CDR1 and CDR2: MGHRA, YSYEKL. CDR3 residues: CASSQPSGGNTDTQYF. In DNA, the CDR3 is TGCGCCAGCAGCCAACCCTCGGGGGGAAACACAGATACGCAGTATTTT.

This rearrangement joins TRBV7-6 to TRBJ2-5; either TRBD1 or TRBD2 may fit D (5 bases each). The end of the DNA fits TRBJ2-7 better, so the J call may be wrong. The CDR3 spans 16 residues. The germline gives CDR1 SGHVS, CDR2 FNYEAQ. The CDR3: CASSLMGDWQAYEQYF. As DNA, the CDR3 is TGTGCCAGCAGCTTAATGGGGGATTGGCAGGCCTACGAGCAGTACTTC.

This chain links TRBV10-2 with TRBJ2-7; 12 nucleotides align to TRBD2. The germline CDR1 and CDR2 sequences are WSHSY and SAAADI. The CDR3 consists of 15 residues. J was trimmed by 5 bases and V by 7 bases; bases with no gene match: 9. The CDR3 reads CASTTLAGGHHEQYF. Written as DNA, the CDR3 is TGCGCCAGCACTACACTAGCGGGAGGTCACCACGAGCAGTACTTC.

This clonotype was seen only once. The chain has TRBV5-4 and TRBJ2-7; 14 bases map to TRBD2. This CDR3 is 17 amino acids long. The V gene end was trimmed by 3 bases and the J gene end by 9 bases; junction bases not matched to a gene: 14. CDR1 is SGHNT and CDR2 is YYREEE in the germline V gene (reference sequence). The CDR3 bases are TGTGCCAGCAGCTCCAAGACCTCGGGACTAGCGGGAGATGGGCAGTACTTC. This sequence encodes CASSSKTSGLAGDGQYF.

The rearrangement uses TRBV20-1 and TRBJ2-5, with 11 bases matching TRBD2. CDR3 length equals 16 residues. Losses at the gene ends were 6 bases for V and 3 bases for J; bases not matched to a gene: 12. Germline V gene sequence: CDR1 DFQATT, CDR2 SNEGSKA (reference sequence). Written as DNA, the CDR3 is TGCAGTGCCCCAGGGACTAGCGGAGCCTCCGAAGAGACCCAGTACTTC. This translates into CSAPGTSGASEETQYF.

V and J are TRBV2 and TRBJ2-3; D is unresolved. V dropped 4 bases and J dropped 6 bases, with 14 bases sitting between them. The CDR3 length is 14 residues. Germline V gives CDR1 SNHLY, CDR2 FYNNEI. The CDR3 nucleotides are TGTGCCAGCAGTGTGCGTCGGAATCAGGATACGCAGTATTTT. Protein product: CASSVRRNQDTQYF.

This clonotype was detected only a few times. The chain carries TRBV4-3 and TRBJ2-5; 8 bases align to TRBD2. V trimming: 0 bases; J trimming: 1 base; junction bases outside the gene matches: 10. The CDR3 runs 18 residues. Germline CDR1 is LGHNA and CDR2 is YSLEER. The DNA for the CDR3 is TGCGCCAGCAGCCAAGATATTCCCCAGCGGGGGAGCCAAGAGACCCAGTACTTC. Translated: CASSQDIPQRGSQETQYF.

The gene calls are TRBV27 and TRBJ1-5; D unresolved. The V gene's germline CDR1 is MNHEY and CDR2 SMNVEV (reference sequence). This CDR3 comprises 10 residues. Trimming removed 8 bases from V and 9 bases from J, with 8 bases in between. CDR3: CASGIWPQHF. Here the CDR3 DNA reads TGTGCCAGCGGTATTTGGCCCCAGCATTTT.

The chain uses TRBV2 and TRBJ2-1, with D tentatively TRBD1 or TRBD2 (5 bases each). The length of the CDR3 is 14 residues. V lost 8 bases and J lost 6, with 17 bases in between. Germline V gene sequence: CDR1 SNHLY, CDR2 FYNNEI. Written as DNA, the CDR3 is TGTGCCAGCGTCGAGGACGGGACCCTCAATGAGCAGTTCTTC. Protein sequence: CASVEDGTLNEQFF. Supplemented by reference TRBV2 and TRBJ2-1, the full variable domain reads EPEVTQTPSHQVTQMGQEVILRCVPISNHLYFYWYRQILGQKVEFLVSFYNNEISEKSEIFDDQFSVERPDGSNFTLKIRSTKLEDSAMYFCASVEDGTLNEQFFGPGTRLTVL.

This clonotype was detected a few times. The chain is built from TRBV7-9 and TRBJ1-1, with a possible D match to TRBD1 (6 bases). CDR1 and CDR2 from the germline V gene are SEHNR and FQNEAQ (reference sequence). This CDR3 spans 15 amino acids. Deletions cut 5 bases from V and 4 bases from J, with 17 bases between. The CDR3 sequence: CASSATGPMGTEAFF. CDR3 DNA sequence: TGTGCCAGCAGCGCGACAGGTCCCATGGGCACTGAAGCTTTCTTT.